The clone carrying this T cell receptor beta chain was found many times. Trimming left V 3 bases short and J 6 bases short, with 8 bases between. CDR3 length: 12 residues. This record belongs to a study of CD4 and CD8 cells across lung adenocarcinoma regions. Donors had localized lung adenocarcinoma, a non-small cell lung cancer. TCRdb passed the PCR reads through MiXCR, listing each CDR3 protein once. This sample has tens of thousands of distinct CDR3 sequences, with approximately 49% found just once. The chain is built from TRBV12-3 or TRBV12-4 and TRBJ1-1; TRBD1 is a possible D gene (5 bases). The clonotype originates from a female donor with lung adenocarcinoma. The CD4 and CD8 labels of this study may be unreliable. Sequencing input: CD8+ T cells from the center of a lung tumor. The chain's CDR3 is CASSFQGSEAFF. DNA for the CDR3: TGTGCCAGCAGTTTCCAGGGTTCTGAAGCTTTCTTT.